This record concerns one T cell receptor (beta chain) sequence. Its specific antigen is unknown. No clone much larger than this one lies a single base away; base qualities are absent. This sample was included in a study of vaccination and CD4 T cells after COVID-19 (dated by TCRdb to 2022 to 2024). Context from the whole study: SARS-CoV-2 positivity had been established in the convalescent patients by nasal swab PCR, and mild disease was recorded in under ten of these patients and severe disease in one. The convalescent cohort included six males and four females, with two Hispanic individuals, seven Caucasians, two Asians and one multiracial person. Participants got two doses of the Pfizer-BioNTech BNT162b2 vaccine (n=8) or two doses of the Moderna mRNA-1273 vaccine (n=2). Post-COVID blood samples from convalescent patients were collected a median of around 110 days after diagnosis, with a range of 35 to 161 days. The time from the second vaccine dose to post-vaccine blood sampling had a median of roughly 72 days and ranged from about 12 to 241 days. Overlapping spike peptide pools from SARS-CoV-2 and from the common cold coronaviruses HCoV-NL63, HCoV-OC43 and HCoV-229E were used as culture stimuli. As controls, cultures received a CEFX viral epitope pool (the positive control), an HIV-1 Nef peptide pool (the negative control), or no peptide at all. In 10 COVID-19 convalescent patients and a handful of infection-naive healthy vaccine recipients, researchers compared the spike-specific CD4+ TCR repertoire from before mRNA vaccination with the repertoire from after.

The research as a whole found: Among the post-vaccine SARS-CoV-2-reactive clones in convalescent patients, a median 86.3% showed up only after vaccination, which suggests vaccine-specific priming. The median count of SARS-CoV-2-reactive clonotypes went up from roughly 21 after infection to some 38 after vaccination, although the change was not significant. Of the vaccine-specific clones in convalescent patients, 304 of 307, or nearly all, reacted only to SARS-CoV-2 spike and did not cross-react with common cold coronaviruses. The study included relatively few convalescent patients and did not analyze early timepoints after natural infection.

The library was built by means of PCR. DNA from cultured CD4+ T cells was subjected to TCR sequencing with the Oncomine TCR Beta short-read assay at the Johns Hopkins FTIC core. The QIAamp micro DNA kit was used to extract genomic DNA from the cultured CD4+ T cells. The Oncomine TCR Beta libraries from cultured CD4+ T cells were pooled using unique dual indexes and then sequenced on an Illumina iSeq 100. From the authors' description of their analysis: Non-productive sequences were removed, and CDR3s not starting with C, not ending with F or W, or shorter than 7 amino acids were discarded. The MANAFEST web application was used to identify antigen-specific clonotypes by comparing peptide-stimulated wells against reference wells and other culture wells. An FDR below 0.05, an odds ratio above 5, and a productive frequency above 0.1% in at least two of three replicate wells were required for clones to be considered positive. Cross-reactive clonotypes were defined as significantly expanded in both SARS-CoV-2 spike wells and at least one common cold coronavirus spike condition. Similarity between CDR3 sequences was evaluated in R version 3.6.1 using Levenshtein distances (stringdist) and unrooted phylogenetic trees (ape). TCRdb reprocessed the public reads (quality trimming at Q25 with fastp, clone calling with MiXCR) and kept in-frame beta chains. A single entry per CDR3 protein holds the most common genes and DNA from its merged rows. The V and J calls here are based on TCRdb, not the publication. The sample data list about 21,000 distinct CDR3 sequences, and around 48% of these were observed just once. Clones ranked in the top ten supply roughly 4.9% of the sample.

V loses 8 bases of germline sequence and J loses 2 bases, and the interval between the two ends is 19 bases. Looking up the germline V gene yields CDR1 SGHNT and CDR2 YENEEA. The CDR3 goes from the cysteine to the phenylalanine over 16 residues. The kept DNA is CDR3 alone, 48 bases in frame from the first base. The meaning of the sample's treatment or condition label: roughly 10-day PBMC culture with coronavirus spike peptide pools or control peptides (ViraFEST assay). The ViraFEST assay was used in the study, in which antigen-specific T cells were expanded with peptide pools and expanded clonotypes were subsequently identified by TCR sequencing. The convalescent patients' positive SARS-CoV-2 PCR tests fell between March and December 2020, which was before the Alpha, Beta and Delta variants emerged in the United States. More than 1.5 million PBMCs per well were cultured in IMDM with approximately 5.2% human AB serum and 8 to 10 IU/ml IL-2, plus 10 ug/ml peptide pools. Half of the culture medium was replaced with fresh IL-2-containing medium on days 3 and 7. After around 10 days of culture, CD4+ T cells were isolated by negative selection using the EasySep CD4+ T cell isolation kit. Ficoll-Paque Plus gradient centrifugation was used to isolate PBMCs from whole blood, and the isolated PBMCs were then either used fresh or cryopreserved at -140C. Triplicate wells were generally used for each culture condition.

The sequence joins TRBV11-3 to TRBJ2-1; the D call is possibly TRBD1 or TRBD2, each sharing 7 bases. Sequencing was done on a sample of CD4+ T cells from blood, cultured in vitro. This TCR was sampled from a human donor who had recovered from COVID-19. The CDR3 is CASLYSGGATYNEQFF. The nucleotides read TGTGCCAGCCTGTATTCAGGGGGGGCAACCTACAATGAGCAGTTCTTC.